This TCR beta chain is from a study of beta chain features in type 1 diabetes. Study-level points and caveats: In the patient group, naive, central memory and Treg TCRB repertoires seemed more alike than in the healthy donor group.

This clone was counted many times. The target antigen is unknown. The CDR3 covers 15 residues. Trimming removed 0 bases from V and 6 bases from J, with 15 bases in between. Per the germline V gene, CDR1 is SEHNR and CDR2 is FQNEAQ (reference sequence). The investigators reverse transcribed all of the isolated RNA, so they sequenced expressed TCRB transcripts. Produced via immunoSEQ multiplex PCR; TCRdb's table is partial and in-frame only. This table holds around 300,000 clones, 8% found once. Sequences were obtained from central memory CD4+ T cells from blood. The chain joins TRBV7-9 to TRBJ2-7, with D perhaps TRBD1 (5 bases). This clonotype was sampled from a young woman in good health. CDR3 nucleotide sequence: TGTGCCAGCAGCTTAGCGGCCCAGGGAATCAGCGAGCAGTACTTC. Translated: CASSLAAQGISEQYF.